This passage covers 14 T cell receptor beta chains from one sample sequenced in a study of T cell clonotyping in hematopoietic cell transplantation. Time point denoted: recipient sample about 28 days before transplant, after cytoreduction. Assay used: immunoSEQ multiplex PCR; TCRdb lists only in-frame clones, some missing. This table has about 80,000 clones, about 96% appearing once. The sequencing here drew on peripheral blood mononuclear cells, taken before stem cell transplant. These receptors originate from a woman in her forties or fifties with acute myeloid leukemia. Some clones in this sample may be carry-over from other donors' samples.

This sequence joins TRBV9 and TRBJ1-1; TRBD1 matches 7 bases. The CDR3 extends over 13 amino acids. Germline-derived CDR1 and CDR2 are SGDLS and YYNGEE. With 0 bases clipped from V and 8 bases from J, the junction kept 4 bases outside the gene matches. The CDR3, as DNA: TGTGCCAGCAGCGTAGACGGGACAGTCGAAGCTTTCTTT. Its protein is CASSVDGTVEAFF.

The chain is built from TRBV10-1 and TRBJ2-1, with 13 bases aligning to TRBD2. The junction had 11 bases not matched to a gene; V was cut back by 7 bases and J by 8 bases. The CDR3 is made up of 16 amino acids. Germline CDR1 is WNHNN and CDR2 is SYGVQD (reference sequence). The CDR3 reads CASTQQGLAGRDEQFF. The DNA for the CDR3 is TGCGCCAGCACCCAGCAGGGACTAGCGGGACGGGATGAGCAGTTCTTC.

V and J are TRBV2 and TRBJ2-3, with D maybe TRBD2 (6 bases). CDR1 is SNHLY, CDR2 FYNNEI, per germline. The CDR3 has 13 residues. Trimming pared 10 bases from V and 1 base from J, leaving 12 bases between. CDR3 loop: CATRGGGTDTQYF. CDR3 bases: TGTGCCACCCGTGGCGGGGGCACAGATACGCAGTATTTT.

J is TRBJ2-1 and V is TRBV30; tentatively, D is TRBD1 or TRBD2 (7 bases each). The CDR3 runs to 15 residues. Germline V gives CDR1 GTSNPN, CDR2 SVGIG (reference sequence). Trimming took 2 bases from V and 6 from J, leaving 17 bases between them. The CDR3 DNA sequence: TGTGCCTGGAGTATTCGACAGGGAGGGGGCAATGAGCAGTTCTTC. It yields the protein CAWSIRQGGGNEQFF.

The CDR3 sequence: CSVGDSQYEQYF. The CDR3 DNA follows: TGCAGCGTTGGGGACAGCCAATACGAGCAGTACTTC. The chain couples TRBV29-1 to TRBJ2-7; 7 positions agree with TRBD1. J gave up 4 bases and V 4 bases, and 4 bases lay outside the gene matches. This CDR3 contains 12 residues. Germline V gene lookup returns CDR1 SQVTM and CDR2 ANQGSEA.

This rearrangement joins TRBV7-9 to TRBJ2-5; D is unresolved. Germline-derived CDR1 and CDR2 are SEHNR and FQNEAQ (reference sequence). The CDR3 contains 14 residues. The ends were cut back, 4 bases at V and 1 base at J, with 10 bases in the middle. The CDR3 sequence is CASSSNDFQETQYF. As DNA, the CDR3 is TGTGCCAGCAGCTCGAATGACTTCCAAGAGACCCAGTACTTC.

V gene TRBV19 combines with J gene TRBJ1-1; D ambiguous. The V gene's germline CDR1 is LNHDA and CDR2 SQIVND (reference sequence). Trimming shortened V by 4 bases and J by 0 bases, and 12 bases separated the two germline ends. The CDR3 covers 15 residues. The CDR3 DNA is TGTGCCAGTAGTACTCTGGGGTTCATGAACACTGAAGCTTTCTTT. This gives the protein CASSTLGFMNTEAFF.

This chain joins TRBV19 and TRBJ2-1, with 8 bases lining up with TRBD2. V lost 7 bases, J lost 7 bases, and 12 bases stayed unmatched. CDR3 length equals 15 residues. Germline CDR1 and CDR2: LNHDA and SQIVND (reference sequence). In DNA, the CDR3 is TGTGCCAGTACCCAGTCGCGGTCTAGCGGGAATGAGCAGTTCTTC. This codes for CASTQSRSSGNEQFF.

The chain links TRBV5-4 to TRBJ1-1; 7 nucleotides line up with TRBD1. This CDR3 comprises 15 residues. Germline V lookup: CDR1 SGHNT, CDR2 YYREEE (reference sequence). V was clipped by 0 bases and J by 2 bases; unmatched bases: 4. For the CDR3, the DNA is TGTGCCAGCAGCTTGGGACAGGGCAGAAACACTGAAGCTTTCTTT. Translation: CASSLGQGRNTEAFF.

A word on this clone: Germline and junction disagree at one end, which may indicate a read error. CDR3 coding DNA: TGTGCTAGCAGCCTGACATTCCCCGGAGATACGCAGTATTTT. Translated: CASSLTFPGDTQYF. The V and J genes are TRBV7-7 and TRBJ2-3, with D hard to call. This CDR3 is 14 amino acids long. The germline V gene has CDR1 SSHAT and CDR2 FNYEAQ (reference sequence).

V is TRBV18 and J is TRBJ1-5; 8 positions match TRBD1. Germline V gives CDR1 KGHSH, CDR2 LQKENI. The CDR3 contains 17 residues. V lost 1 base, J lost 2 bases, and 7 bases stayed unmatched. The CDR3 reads CASSPLRTGNGNQPQHF. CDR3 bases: TGTGCCAGCTCACCACTACGGACAGGGAATGGCAATCAGCCCCAGCATTTT.

The CDR3 DNA sequence: TGCAGCGTTAAGGACAGGGGGGCCTACGAGCAGTACTTC. The encoded protein is CSVKDRGAYEQYF. The J gene is TRBJ2-7, the V gene TRBV29-1; TRBD1 agrees at 10 bases. Unmatched junction bases numbered 3, after V lost 5 bases and J lost 2 bases. Germline V gene lookup returns CDR1 SQVTM and CDR2 ANQGSEA. CDR3 size: 13 residues.

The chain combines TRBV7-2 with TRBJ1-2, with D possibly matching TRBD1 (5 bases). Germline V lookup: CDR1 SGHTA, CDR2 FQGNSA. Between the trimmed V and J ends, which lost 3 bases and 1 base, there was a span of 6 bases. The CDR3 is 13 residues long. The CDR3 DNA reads TGTGCCAGCAGCTTCGACAGTAACTATGGCTACACCTTC. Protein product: CASSFDSNYGYTF.

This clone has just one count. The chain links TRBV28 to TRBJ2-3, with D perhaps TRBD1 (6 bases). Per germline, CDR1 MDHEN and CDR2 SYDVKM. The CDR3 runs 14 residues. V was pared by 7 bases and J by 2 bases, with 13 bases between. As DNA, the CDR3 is TGTGCCAGCAAAAACAGGGTCCCCACAGATACGCAGTATTTT. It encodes CASKNRVPTDTQYF.